This TCR beta chain was captured by sequencing in a study of blood T cell repertoires in COVID-19. Original methodology: Reference gene primer amplification in the assay estimated nucleated cell counts. The assay was immunoSEQ multiplex PCR, and TCRdb's table has in-frame clones only and misses some. V, J and clone size are those of that table, while D and trimming were read from the DNA. The sample records roughly 350,000 clones, around 87% being singletons. CDR1 and CDR2 (germline): SGHRS, YFSETQ. The V gene end was trimmed by 2 bases and the J gene end by 5 bases; junction bases not matched to a gene: 4. This CDR3 region has 15 residues.

J is TRBJ2-1 and V is TRBV5-1; 10 bases line up with TRBD1. This TCR was sampled from a woman between 45 and 65 years old with COVID-19, enrolled during active disease. Source material: peripheral blood. CDR3 nucleotides: TGCGCCAGCAGCTTACGACAGGGGGCTAACAATGAGCAGTTCTTC. Translating gives CASSLRQGANNEQFF.